This entry is about one T cell receptor beta chain. The antigen is undetermined. In germline, CDR1 is MGHRA, CDR2 YSYEKL. The CDR3 is 15 residues long. TCRdb reprocessed the 5' RACE reads; each CDR3 protein has one entry and no DNA is given. The sample features 150,000 to 160,000 distinct CDR3 sequences, with around a third in its top ten. This specimen belongs to a study of T cells expressing NK-cell markers. Overall study: It was sorted CD3+CD56-NKG2C+, CD3+CD56+NKG2C- and CD3+CD56+NKG2C+ T cells that provided the TCR beta repertoires.

Points from the study as a whole: Four donors' CD3+CD56-NKG2C+ cells were dominated by the same clonotypes. The study found dominant NKG2C+ clonotypes at roughly 1.0-7.5% of CD8+ T cells in over five donors.

This clonotype originated in a woman aged 50 to 60 in good health. The chain couples TRBV4-1 to TRBJ1-4. Sequencing was carried out using blood T cells: a sorted CD56 or NKG2C T cell subset, CD4+ or CD8+ T cells, or bulk PBMC T cells (not recorded which). The chain's CDR3 is CASSQEGGFMEKLFF.